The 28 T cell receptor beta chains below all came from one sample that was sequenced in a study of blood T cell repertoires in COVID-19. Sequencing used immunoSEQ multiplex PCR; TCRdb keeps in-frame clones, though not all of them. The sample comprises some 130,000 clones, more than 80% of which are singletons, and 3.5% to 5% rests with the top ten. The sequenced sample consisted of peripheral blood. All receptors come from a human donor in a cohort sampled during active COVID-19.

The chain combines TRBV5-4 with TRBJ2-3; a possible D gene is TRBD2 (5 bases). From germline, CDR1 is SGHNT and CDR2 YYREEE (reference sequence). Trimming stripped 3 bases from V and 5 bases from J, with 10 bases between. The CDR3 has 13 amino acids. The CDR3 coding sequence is TGTGCCAGCAGCTCAACTAGAAAAGATACGCAGTATTTT. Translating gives CASSSTRKDTQYF.

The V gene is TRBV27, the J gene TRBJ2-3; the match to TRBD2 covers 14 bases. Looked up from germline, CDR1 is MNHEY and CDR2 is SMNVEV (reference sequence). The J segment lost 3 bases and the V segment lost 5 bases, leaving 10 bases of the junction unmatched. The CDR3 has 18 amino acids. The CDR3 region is CASSGTGTSGSSTDTQYF. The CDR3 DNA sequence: TGTGCCAGCAGTGGGACCGGGACTAGCGGGAGTAGTACAGATACGCAGTATTTT.

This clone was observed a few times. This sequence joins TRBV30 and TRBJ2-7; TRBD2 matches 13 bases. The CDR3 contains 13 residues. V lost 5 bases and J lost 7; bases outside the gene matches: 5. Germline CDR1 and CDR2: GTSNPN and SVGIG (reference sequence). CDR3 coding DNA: TGTGCCTGGGCTTCGGGACTAGCGGGGGAGCAGTACTTC. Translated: CAWASGLAGEQYF. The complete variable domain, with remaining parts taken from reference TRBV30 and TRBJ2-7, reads SQTIHQWPATLVQPVGSPLSLECTVEGTSNPNLYWYRQAAGRGLQLLFYSVGIGQISSEVPQNLSASRPQDRQFILSSKKLLLSDSGFYLCAWASGLAGEQYFGPGTRLTVT.

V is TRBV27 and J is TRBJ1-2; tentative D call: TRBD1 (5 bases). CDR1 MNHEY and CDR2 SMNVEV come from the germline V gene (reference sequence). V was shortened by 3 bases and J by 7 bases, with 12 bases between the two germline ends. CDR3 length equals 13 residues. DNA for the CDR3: TGTGCCAGCAGTTTCTATGCGGGACGTGGCTACACCTTC. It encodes CASSFYAGRGYTF.

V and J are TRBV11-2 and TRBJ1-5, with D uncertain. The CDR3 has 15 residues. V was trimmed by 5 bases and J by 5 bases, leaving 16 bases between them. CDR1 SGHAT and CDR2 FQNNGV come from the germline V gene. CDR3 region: CASSPPGRADQPQHF. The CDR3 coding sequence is TGTGCCAGCAGCCCACCCGGGAGGGCCGATCAGCCCCAGCATTTT.

This CDR3 reads CASPGQLYEQYV. The DNA of the CDR3 is TGTGCCAGCCCCGGACAACTCTACGAGCAGTACGTC. The chain recombines TRBV21-1 with TRBJ2-7; the table's TRBD1 call for D was not verified on the DNA. TRBV21-1 constitutes a pseudogene. The CDR3 extends over 12 amino acids.

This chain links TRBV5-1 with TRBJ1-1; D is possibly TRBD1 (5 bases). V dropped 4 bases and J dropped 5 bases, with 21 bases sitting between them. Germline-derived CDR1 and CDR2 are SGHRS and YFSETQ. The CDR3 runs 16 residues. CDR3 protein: CASSPPFGDSRTEAFF. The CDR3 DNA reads TGCGCCAGCAGCCCCCCGTTCGGGGACTCAAGGACTGAAGCTTTCTTT.

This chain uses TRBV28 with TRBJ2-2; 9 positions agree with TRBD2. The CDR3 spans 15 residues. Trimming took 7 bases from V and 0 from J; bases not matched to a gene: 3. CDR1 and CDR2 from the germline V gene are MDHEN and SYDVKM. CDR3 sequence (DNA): TGTGCCAGCAAGCTAGCGGGAACGAACACCGGGGAGCTGTTTTTT. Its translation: CASKLAGTNTGELFF.

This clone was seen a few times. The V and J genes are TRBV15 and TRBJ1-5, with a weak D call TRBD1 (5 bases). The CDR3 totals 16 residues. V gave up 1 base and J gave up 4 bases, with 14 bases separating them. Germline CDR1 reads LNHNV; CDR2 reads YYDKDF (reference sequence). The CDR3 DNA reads TGTGCCACCAGCAGAGGATTTGGGGCCGAGAATCAGCCCCAGCATTTT. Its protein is CATSRGFGAENQPQHF.

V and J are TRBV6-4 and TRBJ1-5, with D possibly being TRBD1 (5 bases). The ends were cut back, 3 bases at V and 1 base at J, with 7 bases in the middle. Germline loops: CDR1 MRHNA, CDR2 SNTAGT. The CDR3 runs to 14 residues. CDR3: CASSESGSNQPQHF. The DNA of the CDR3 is TGTGCCAGCAGTGAATCAGGGAGCAATCAGCCCCAGCATTTT.

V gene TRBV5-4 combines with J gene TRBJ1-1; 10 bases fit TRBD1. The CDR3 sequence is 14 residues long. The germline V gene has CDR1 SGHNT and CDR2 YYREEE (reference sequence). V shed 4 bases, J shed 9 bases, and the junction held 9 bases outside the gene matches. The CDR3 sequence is CASSRDRGHTQAFF. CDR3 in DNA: TGTGCCAGCAGCCGTGACAGGGGGCACACCCAAGCTTTCTTT.

CDR3 sequence: CASSLAREGSGQYF. For the CDR3, the DNA is TGTGCCAGCAGCTTGGCCCGGGAGGGAAGCGGGCAGTACTTC. The chain is built from TRBV11-2 and TRBJ2-7; 8 bases match TRBD2. The CDR3 covers 14 residues. CDR1 SGHAT and CDR2 FQNNGV come from the germline V gene. V trimming: 3 bases; J trimming: 9 bases; junction bases outside the gene matches: 10.

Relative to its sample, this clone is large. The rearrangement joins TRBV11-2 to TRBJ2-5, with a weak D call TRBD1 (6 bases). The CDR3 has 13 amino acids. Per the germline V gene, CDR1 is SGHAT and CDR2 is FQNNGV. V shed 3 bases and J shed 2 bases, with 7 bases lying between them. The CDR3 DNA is TGTGCCAGCAGCTTTGGGACACAAGAGACCCAGTACTTC. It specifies CASSFGTQETQYF.

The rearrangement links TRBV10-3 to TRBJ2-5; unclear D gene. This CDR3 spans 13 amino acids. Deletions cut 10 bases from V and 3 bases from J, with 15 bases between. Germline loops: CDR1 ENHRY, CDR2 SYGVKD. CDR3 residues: CARREKLEETQYF. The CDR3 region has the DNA TGTGCCAGAAGAGAAAAGTTAGAAGAGACCCAGTACTTC.

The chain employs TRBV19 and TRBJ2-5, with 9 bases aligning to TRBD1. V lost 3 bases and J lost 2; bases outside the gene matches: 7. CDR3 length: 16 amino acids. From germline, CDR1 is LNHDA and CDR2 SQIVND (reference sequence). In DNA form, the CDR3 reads TGTGCCAGTAGTATGAACACGGGACAGGGACAAGAGACCCAGTACTTC. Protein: CASSMNTGQGQETQYF. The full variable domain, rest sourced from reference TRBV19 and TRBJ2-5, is DGGITQSPKYLFRKEGQNVTLSCEQNLNHDAMYWYRQDPGQGLRLIYYSQIVNDFQKGDIAEGYSVSREKKESFPLTVTSAQKNPTAFYLCASSMNTGQGQETQYFGPGTRLLVL.

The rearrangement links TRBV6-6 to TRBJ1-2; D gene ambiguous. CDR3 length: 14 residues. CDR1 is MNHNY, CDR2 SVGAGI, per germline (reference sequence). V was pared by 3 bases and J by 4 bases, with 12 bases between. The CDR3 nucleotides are TGTGCCAGCAGTTATCCCCGGGAGAGCTATGGCTACACCTTC. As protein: CASSYPRESYGYTF.

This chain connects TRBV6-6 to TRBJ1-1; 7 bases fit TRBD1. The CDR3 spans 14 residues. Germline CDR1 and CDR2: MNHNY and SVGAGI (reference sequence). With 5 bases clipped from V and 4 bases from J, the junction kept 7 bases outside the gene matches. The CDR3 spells CASSGTGVTTEAFF. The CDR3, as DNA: TGTGCCAGCAGTGGCACAGGGGTGACCACTGAAGCTTTCTTT.

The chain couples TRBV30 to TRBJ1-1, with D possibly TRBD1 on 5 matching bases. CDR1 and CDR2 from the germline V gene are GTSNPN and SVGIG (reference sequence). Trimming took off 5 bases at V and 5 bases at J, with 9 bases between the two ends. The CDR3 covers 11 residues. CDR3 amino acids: CAWRGGTEAFF. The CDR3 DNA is TGTGCCTGGCGGGGGGGTACTGAAGCTTTCTTT.

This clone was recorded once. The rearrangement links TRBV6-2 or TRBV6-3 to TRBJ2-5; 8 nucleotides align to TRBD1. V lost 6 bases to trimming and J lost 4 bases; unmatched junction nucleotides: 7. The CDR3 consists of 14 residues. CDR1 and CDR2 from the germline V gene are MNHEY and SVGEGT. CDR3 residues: CASSLGQEIETQYF. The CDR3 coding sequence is TGTGCCAGCAGCCTGGGACAGGAGATAGAGACCCAGTACTTC.

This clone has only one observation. CDR3 DNA: TGTGCCAGCGAAGGGGGTGGAGGCCCTGGGGAGCTGTTTTTT. Translated, it gives CASEGGGGPGELFF. This chain links TRBV2 with TRBJ2-2; D may be TRBD1 (6 bases). The CDR3 consists of 14 residues. CDR1 is SNHLY, CDR2 FYNNEI, per germline. Trimming removed 8 bases from V and 8 bases from J, with 18 bases in between.

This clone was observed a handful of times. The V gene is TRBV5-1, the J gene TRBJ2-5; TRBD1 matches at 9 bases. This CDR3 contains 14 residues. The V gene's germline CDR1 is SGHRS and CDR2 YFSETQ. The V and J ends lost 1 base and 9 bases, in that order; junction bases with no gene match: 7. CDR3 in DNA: TGCGCCAGCAGCTTGAGGACAGGGGCGCTATCCCAGTACTTC. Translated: CASSLRTGALSQYF.

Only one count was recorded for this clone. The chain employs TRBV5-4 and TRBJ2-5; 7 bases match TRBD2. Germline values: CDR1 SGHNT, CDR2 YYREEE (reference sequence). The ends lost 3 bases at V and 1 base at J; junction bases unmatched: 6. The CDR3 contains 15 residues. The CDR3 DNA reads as TGTGCCAGCAGCTGGGGGGGAGCCCTCCAAGAGACCCAGTACTTC. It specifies CASSWGGALQETQYF.

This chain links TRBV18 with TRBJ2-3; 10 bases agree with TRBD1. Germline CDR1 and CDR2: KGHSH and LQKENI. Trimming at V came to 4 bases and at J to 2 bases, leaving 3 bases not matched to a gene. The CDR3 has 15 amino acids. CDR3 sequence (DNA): TGTGCCAGCTCACGGGACAGGGGAGCCACAGATACGCAGTATTTT. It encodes CASSRDRGATDTQYF.

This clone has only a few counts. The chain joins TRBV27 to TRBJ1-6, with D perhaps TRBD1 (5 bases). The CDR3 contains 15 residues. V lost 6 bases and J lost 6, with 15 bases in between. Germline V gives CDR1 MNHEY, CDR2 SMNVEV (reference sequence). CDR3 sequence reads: CASRPVRGLNSPLHF. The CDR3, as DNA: TGTGCCAGCAGACCCGTTAGGGGACTTAATTCACCCCTCCACTTT.

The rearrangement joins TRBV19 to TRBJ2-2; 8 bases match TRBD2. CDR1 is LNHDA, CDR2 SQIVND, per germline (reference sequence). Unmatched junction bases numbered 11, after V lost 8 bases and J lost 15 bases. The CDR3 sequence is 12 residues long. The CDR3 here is CASSFAGGGLFF. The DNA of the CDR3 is TGTGCCAGTTCTTTCGCCGGCGGGGGGTTGTTTTTT.

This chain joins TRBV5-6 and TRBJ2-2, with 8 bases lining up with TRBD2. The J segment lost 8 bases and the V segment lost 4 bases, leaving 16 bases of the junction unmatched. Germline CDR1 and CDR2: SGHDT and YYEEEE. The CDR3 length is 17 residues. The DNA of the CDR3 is TGTGCCAGCAGCGAAACCGGGACTAGTGGTGTTCGGGGGGAGCTGTTTTTT. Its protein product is CASSETGTSGVRGELFF.

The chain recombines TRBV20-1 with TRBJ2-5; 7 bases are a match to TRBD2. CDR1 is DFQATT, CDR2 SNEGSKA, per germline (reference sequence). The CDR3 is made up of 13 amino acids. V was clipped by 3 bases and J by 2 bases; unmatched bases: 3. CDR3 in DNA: TGCAGTGCTAGTCCACTAGCGCAAGAGACCCAGTACTTC. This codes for CSASPLAQETQYF.

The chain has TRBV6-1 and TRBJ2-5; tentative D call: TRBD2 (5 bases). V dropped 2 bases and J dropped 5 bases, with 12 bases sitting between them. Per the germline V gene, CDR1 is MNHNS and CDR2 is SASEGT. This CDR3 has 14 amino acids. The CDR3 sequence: CASSEMAGAETQYF. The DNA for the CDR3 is TGTGCCAGCAGTGAAATGGCGGGTGCGGAGACCCAGTACTTC.